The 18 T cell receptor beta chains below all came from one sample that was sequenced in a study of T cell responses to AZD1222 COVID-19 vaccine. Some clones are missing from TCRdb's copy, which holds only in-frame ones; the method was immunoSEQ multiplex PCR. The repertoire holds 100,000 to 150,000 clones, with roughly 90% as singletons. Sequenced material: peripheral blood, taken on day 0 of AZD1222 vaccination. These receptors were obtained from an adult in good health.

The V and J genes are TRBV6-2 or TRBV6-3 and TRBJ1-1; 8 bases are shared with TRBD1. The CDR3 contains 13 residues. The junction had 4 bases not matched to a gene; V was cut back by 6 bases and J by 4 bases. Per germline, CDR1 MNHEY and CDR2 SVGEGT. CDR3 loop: CASSRTGGTEAFF. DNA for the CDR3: TGTGCCAGCAGCCGCACAGGGGGCACTGAAGCTTTCTTT.

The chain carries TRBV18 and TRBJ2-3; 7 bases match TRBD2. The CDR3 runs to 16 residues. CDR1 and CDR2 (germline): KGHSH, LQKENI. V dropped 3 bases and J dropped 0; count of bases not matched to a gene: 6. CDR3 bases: TGTGCCAGCTCACCTGGGAGGGTATCTAGCACAGATACGCAGTATTTT. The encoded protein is CASSPGRVSSTDTQYF.

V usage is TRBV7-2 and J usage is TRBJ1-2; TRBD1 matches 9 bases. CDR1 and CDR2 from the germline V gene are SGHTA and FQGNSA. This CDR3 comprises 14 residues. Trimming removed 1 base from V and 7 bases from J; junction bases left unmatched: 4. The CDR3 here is CASSLGGTGIGYTF. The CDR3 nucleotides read TGTGCCAGCAGCTTAGGCGGGACAGGGATTGGCTACACCTTC.

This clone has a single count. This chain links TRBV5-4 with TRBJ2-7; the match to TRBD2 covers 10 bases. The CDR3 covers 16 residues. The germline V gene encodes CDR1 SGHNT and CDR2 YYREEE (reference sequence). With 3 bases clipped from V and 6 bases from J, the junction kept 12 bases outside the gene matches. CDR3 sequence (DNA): TGTGCCAGCAGCTCCCGAACTAGCGGGGTGAGGGTCGAGCAGTACTTC. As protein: CASSSRTSGVRVEQYF.

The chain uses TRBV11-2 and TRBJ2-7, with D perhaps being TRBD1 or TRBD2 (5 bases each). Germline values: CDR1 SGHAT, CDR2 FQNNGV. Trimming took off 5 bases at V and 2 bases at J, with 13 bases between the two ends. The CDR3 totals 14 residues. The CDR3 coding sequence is TGTGCCAGCAGCGCCCGGGACGGTACCTACGAGCAGTACTTC. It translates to CASSARDGTYEQYF.

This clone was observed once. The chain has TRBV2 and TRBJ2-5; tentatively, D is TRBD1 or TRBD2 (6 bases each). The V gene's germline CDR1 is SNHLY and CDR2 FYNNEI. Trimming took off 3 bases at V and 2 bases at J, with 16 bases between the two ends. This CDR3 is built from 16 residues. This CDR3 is CASSDYTGGIQETQYF. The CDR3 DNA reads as TGTGCCAGCAGTGATTACACCGGGGGCATACAAGAGACCCAGTACTTC.

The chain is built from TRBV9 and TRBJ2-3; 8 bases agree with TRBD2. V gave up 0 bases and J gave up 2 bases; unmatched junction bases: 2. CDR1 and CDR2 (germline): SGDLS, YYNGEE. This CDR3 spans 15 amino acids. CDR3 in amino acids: CASSVDSGVTDTQYF. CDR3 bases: TGTGCCAGCAGCGTAGATAGCGGGGTCACAGATACGCAGTATTTT.

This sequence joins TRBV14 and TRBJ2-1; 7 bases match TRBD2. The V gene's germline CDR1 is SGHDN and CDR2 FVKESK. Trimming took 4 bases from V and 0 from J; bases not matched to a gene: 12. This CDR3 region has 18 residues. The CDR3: CASSPAPTSASSYNEQFF. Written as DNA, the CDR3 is TGTGCCAGCAGCCCCGCCCCTACTAGCGCCAGCTCCTACAATGAGCAGTTCTTC.

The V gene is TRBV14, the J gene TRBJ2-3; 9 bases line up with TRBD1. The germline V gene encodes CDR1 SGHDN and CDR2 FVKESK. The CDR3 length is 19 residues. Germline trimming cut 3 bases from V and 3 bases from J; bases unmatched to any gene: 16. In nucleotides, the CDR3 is TGTGCCAGCAGCCAGACAAAATGGTCCGGGACAGGGCCGACAGATACGCAGTATTTT. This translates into CASSQTKWSGTGPTDTQYF.

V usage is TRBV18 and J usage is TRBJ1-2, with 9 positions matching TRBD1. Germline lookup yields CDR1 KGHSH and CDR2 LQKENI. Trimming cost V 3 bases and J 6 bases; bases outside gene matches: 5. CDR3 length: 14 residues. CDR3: CASSPVQGADGYTF. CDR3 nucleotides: TGTGCCAGCTCACCTGTACAGGGGGCGGATGGCTACACCTTC.

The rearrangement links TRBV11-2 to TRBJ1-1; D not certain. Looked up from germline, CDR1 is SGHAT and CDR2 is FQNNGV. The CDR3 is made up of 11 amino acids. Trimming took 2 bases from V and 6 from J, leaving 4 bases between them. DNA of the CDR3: TGTGCCAGCAGCTTATTTGCTGAAGCTTTCTTT. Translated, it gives CASSLFAEAFF. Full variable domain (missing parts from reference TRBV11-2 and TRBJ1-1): EAGVAQSPRYKIIEKRQSVAFWCNPISGHATLYWYQQILGQGPKLLIQFQNNGVVDDSQLPKDRFSAERLKGVDSTLKIQPAKLEDSAVYLCASSLFAEAFFGQGTRLTVV.

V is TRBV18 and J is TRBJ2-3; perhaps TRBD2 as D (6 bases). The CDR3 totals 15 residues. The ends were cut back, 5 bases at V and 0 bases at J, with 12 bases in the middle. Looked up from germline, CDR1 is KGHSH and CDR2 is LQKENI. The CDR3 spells CASSERVISTDTQYF. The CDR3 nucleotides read TGTGCCAGCTCAGAGCGGGTGATTAGCACAGATACGCAGTATTTT.

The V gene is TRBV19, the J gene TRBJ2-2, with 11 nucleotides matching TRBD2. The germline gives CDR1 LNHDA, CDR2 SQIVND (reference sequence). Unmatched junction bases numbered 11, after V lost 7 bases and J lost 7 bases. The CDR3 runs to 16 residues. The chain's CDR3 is CASTLLSGGAFGELFF. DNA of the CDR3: TGTGCCAGTACCCTCCTTAGCGGGGGGGCCTTCGGGGAGCTGTTTTTT.

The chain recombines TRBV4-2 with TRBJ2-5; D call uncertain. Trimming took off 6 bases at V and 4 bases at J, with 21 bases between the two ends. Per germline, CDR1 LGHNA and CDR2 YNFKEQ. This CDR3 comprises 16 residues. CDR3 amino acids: CASRRQALESPETQYF. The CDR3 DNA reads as TGTGCCAGCAGACGTCAAGCCCTGGAGTCACCAGAGACCCAGTACTTC.

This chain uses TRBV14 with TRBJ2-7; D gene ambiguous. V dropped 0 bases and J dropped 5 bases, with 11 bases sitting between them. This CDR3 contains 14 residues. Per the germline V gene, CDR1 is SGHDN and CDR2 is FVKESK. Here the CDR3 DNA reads TGTGCCAGCAGCCAAGAACTCAACAGCCACGAGCAGTACTTC. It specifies CASSQELNSHEQYF. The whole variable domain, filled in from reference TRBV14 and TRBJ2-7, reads EAGVTQFPSHSVIEKGQTVTLRCDPISGHDNLYWYRRVMGKEIKFLLHFVKESKQDESGMPNNRFLAERTGGTYSTLKVQPAELEDSGVYFCASSQELNSHEQYFGPGTRLTVT.

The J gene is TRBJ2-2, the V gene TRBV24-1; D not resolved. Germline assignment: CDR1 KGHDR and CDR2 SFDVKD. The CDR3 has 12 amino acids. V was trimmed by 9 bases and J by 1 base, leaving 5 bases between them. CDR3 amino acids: CATAQNTGELFF. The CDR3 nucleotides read TGTGCCACCGCTCAGAACACCGGGGAGCTGTTTTTT.

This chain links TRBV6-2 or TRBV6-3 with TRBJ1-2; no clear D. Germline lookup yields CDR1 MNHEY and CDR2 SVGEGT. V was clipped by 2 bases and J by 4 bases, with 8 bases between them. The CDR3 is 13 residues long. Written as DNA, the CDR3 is TGTGCCAGCAGTTACGAGGAGAGCTATGGCTACACCTTC. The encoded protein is CASSYEESYGYTF.

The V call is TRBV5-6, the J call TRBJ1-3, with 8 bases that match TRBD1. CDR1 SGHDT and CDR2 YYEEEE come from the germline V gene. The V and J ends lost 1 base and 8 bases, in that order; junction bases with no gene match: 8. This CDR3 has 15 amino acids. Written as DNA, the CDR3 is TGTGCCAGCAGCTTGCCGGGACAGGTTCAGGACACCATATATTTT. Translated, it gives CASSLPGQVQDTIYF.